Below are 26 T cell receptor beta chains sequenced from a single sample in a study of blood T cell repertoires in COVID-19. Here immunoSEQ multiplex PCR was the method, and the copy in TCRdb shows in-frame clones only, minus some. The sample consists of about 150,000 clones, around 88% of them appearing once. The sequenced sample was peripheral blood. The receptors originated from an older woman who had recovered from COVID-19.

This chain joins TRBV3-1 (or the pseudogene TRBV3-2) and TRBJ1-6; TRBD1 is a possible D gene (5 bases). Trimming shortened V by 1 base and J by 10 bases, and 14 bases separated the two germline ends. This CDR3 is 15 amino acids long. The germline V gene encodes CDR1 LGHDT and CDR2 YNNKEL (reference sequence). The CDR3 here is CASSQGGGTGSPLHF. The CDR3 region has the DNA TGTGCCAGCAGCCAAGGGGGAGGGACGGGGTCACCCCTCCACTTT.

CDR3 coding DNA: TGTGCCAGCAGCTTAGGGCGGGGATCCTACGAGCAGTACTTC. As protein: CASSLGRGSYEQYF. This chain joins TRBV7-2 and TRBJ2-7; possible D gene TRBD2, 6 bases. The CDR3 runs to 14 residues. The V gene's germline CDR1 is SGHTA and CDR2 FQGNSA. The V end was cut by 1 base, the J end by 1 base, with 8 bases between. Looking up the rest from reference TRBV7-2 and TRBJ2-7 gives the full variable domain: GAGVSQSPSNKVTEKGKDVELRCDPISGHTALYWYRQSLGQGLEFLIYFQGNSAPDKSGLPSDRFSAERTGGSVSTLTIQRTQQEDSAVYLCASSLGRGSYEQYFGPGTRLTVT.

The chain combines TRBV7-9 with TRBJ1-6, with D unclear. The CDR3 totals 15 residues. Trimming removed 2 bases at V and 10 bases at J, with 15 bases between. The germline CDR1 and CDR2 sequences are SEHNR and FQNEAQ (reference sequence). This CDR3 is CASSLPFGSGSPLHF. The CDR3 DNA follows: TGTGCCAGCAGCTTACCCTTTGGCAGCGGGTCACCCCTCCACTTT.

The V gene is TRBV2, the J gene TRBJ2-1; 9 bases agree with TRBD1. V lost 5 bases and J lost 8; bases outside the gene matches: 10. The CDR3 covers 15 residues. The germline gives CDR1 SNHLY, CDR2 FYNNEI. The CDR3, as DNA: TGTGCCAGCAGTCCCGGGACAGGGCCCTTCTATGAGCAGTTCTTC. Translated: CASSPGTGPFYEQFF.

This chain joins TRBV5-6 and TRBJ2-7, with 9 nucleotides matching TRBD1. Germline trimming cut 4 bases from V and 6 bases from J; bases unmatched to any gene: 11. This CDR3 contains 15 residues. From germline, CDR1 is SGHDT and CDR2 YYEEEE. The CDR3 protein is CASSPPGGQGLEQYF. CDR3 DNA sequence: TGTGCCAGCAGCCCACCGGGGGGACAGGGACTCGAGCAGTACTTC. The whole variable domain, filled in from reference TRBV5-6 and TRBJ2-7, reads DAGVTQSPTHLIKTRGQQVTLRCSPKSGHDTVSWYQQALGQGPQFIFQYYEEEERQRGNFPDRFSGHQFPNYSSELNVNALLLGDSALYLCASSPPGGQGLEQYFGPGTRLTVT.

The V call is TRBV5-6, the J call TRBJ1-2, with TRBD1 matching 9 bases. The CDR3 covers 14 residues. CDR1 SGHDT and CDR2 YYEEEE come from the germline V gene. V dropped 0 bases and J dropped 6; count of bases not matched to a gene: 3. The chain's CDR3 is CASSLGGQGDGYTF. The DNA for the CDR3 is TGTGCCAGCAGCTTGGGGGGACAGGGTGATGGCTACACCTTC. Complete variable domain (other parts from reference TRBV5-6 and TRBJ1-2): DAGVTQSPTHLIKTRGQQVTLRCSPKSGHDTVSWYQQALGQGPQFIFQYYEEEERQRGNFPDRFSGHQFPNYSSELNVNALLLGDSALYLCASSLGGQGDGYTFGSGTRLTVV.

This clone has a handful of counts. The chain combines TRBV7-9 with TRBJ2-2; D is perhaps TRBD2 (7 bases). The CDR3 runs to 17 residues. Germline CDR1 SEHNR, CDR2 FQNEAQ (reference sequence). V shed 5 bases and J shed 4 bases, with 20 bases lying between them. CDR3 amino acids: CASSPLGGRGITGELFF. CDR3 sequence (DNA): TGTGCCAGCAGCCCCCTCGGGGGGCGGGGAATCACCGGGGAGCTGTTTTTT.

This clone was seen only a few times. The chain joins TRBV6-6 to TRBJ1-2; D uncertain. The length of the CDR3 is 13 residues. Germline CDR1 reads MNHNY; CDR2 reads SVGAGI (reference sequence). V gave up 6 bases and J gave up 7 bases, with 15 bases separating them. For the CDR3, the DNA is TGTGCCAGCAGCCAAGAAACTACCCTTGGCTACACCTTC. Its translation: CASSQETTLGYTF.

J is TRBJ2-7 and V is TRBV18, with a weak D call TRBD1 (6 bases). The germline V and J ends were trimmed by 1 base and 2 bases, with 9 bases remaining between them. This CDR3 comprises 14 residues. Germline V gene lookup returns CDR1 KGHSH and CDR2 LQKENI. CDR3 DNA: TGTGCCAGCTCACCACATCAGGGGCCCTACGAGCAGTACTTC. Protein product: CASSPHQGPYEQYF.

The chain links TRBV5-1 to TRBJ2-6; D unclear. The CDR3 sequence is 14 residues long. Germline V lookup: CDR1 SGHRS, CDR2 YFSETQ. V lost 3 bases and J 9 bases, leaving 13 bases between the germline ends. The CDR3 loop reads CASSSLDPGNVLTF. The CDR3 DNA reads TGCGCCAGCAGCTCTCTAGACCCTGGCAACGTCCTGACTTTC. The full variable domain, its missing parts supplied by reference TRBV5-1 and TRBJ2-6, is KAGVTQTPRYLIKTRGQQVTLSCSPISGHRSVSWYQQTPGQGLQFLFEYFSETQRNKGNFPGRFSGRQFSNSRSEMNVSTLELGDSALYLCASSSLDPGNVLTFGAGSRLTVL.

This chain's CDR3 is CASSSLAGDPGGQYF. The DNA for the CDR3 is TGTGCCAGCAGCTCCTTAGCGGGAGATCCCGGCGGGCAGTACTTC. This sequence joins TRBV7-2 and TRBJ2-7, with TRBD2 matching 9 bases. Losses at the gene ends were 4 bases for V and 9 bases for J; bases not matched to a gene: 13. From germline, CDR1 is SGHTA and CDR2 FQGNSA. There are 15 residues in the CDR3. Combining the CDR3 with reference TRBV7-2 and TRBJ2-7 gives the whole variable domain GAGVSQSPSNKVTEKGKDVELRCDPISGHTALYWYRQSLGQGLEFLIYFQGNSAPDKSGLPSDRFSAERTGGSVSTLTIQRTQQEDSAVYLCASSSLAGDPGGQYFGPGTRLTVT.

The chain recombines TRBV5-6 with TRBJ2-7; D perhaps matches TRBD1 (6 bases). Looked up from germline, CDR1 is SGHDT and CDR2 is YYEEEE. Trimming left V 4 bases short and J 6 bases short, with 20 bases between. This CDR3 is built from 15 residues. CDR3 residues: CASSGIQGTLSEQYF. Here the CDR3 DNA reads TGTGCCAGCAGCGGAATACAGGGTACCCTGAGCGAGCAGTACTTC.

The genes are TRBV28 and TRBJ1-4; 11 nucleotides align to TRBD1. V shed 5 bases, J shed 15 bases, and the junction held 11 bases outside the gene matches. From germline, CDR1 is MDHEN and CDR2 SYDVKM. The CDR3 spans 14 residues. DNA of the CDR3: TGTGCCAGCAGTACCGGGACAGGGGGTTTGAGGGTGTTTTTT. As protein: CASSTGTGGLRVFF. The entire variable domain, with the rest obtained from reference TRBV28 and TRBJ1-4, is as follows: DVKVTQSSRYLVKRTGEKVFLECVQDMDHENMFWYRQDPGLGLRLIYFSYDVKMKEKGDIPEGYSVSREKKERFSLILESASTNQTSMYLCASSTGTGGLRVFFGSGTQLSVL.

The chain couples TRBV30 to TRBJ1-5; a weak D match, TRBD1 (6 bases). The CDR3 is made up of 15 amino acids. Germline V gene lookup returns CDR1 GTSNPN and CDR2 SVGIG (reference sequence). V lost 3 bases to trimming and J lost 7 bases, with 19 bases between them. The DNA for the CDR3 is TGTGCCTGGAGCCCAGGAAGTGGGGGGGGCCAGCCCCAGCATTTT. It specifies CAWSPGSGGGQPQHF.

This clone was counted a few times. V usage is TRBV6-5 and J usage is TRBJ2-7, with TRBD2 matching 14 bases. CDR3 length: 15 residues. J was trimmed by 6 bases and V by 2 bases; bases with no gene match: 3. Per the germline V gene, CDR1 is MNHEY and CDR2 is SVGAGI. Written as DNA, the CDR3 is TGTGCCAGCAGTTACGGACTAGCGGGAGGTGTCGAGCAGTACTTC. This gives the protein CASSYGLAGGVEQYF.

This chain links TRBV2 with TRBJ2-5; TRBD2 matches 13 bases. The junction had 3 bases not matched to a gene; V was cut back by 7 bases and J by 1 base. Germline lookup yields CDR1 SNHLY and CDR2 FYNNEI. The CDR3 is 15 residues long. The CDR3: CASKLAGGAQETQYF. DNA for the CDR3: TGTGCCAGCAAACTAGCGGGGGGGGCCCAAGAGACCCAGTACTTC.

The chain joins TRBV9 to TRBJ1-2, with 8 bases lining up with TRBD1. V dropped 3 bases and J dropped 7; count of bases not matched to a gene: 8. Per germline, CDR1 SGDLS and CDR2 YYNGEE. The CDR3 covers 14 residues. The CDR3 region is CASSAPGGTVGYTF. CDR3 nucleotides: TGTGCCAGCAGCGCCCCAGGGGGCACGGTTGGCTACACCTTC.

This chain joins TRBV18 and TRBJ2-3; D not resolved. Trimming left V 1 base short and J 6 bases short, with 8 bases between. CDR3 size: 13 residues. The germline V gene encodes CDR1 KGHSH and CDR2 LQKENI. In nucleotides, the CDR3 is TGTGCCAGCTCACCACGAACAGCCGATACGCAGTATTTT. Encoded protein: CASSPRTADTQYF.

The chain links TRBV5-6 to TRBJ1-4; D is unresolved. In germline, CDR1 is SGHDT, CDR2 YYEEEE. The CDR3 extends over 16 amino acids. Trimming took 1 base from V and 8 from J, leaving 18 bases between them. CDR3 sequence (DNA): TGTGCCAGCAGCTTGTATGGGGAGCTTGGTGGCGAAAAACTGTTTTTT. It translates to CASSLYGELGGEKLFF.

J is TRBJ2-3 and V is TRBV24-1; unclear D gene. CDR3 size: 13 residues. Trimming took off 3 bases at V and 7 bases at J, with 10 bases between the two ends. CDR1 and CDR2 (germline): KGHDR, SFDVKD. CDR3 in DNA: TGTGCCACCAGTGATACCCCAGGAAATACGCAGTATTTT. It encodes CATSDTPGNTQYF.

The genes are TRBV7-2 and TRBJ2-5; D unresolved. V dropped 3 bases and J dropped 7 bases, with 15 bases sitting between them. The CDR3 has 14 amino acids. Germline values: CDR1 SGHTA, CDR2 FQGNSA. The DNA of the CDR3 is TGTGCCAGCAGCTTTGGCCCGCAGGTTGGGACCCAGTACTTC. Translating gives CASSFGPQVGTQYF.

The chain combines TRBV11-2 with TRBJ2-5; 10 bases align to TRBD2. CDR1 is SGHAT and CDR2 is FQNNGV in the germline V gene. This CDR3 is built from 14 residues. The V gene end was trimmed by 5 bases and the J gene end by 4 bases; junction bases not matched to a gene: 4. CDR3 residues: CASSPRLAGETQYF. The CDR3 region has the DNA TGTGCCAGCAGCCCCCGACTAGCGGGAGAGACCCAGTACTTC.

V usage is TRBV7-9 and J usage is TRBJ2-3; D not certain. The CDR3 has 14 residues. Per germline, CDR1 SEHNR and CDR2 FQNEAQ (reference sequence). V shed 5 bases and J shed 4 bases, with 13 bases lying between them. The CDR3 coding sequence is TGTGCCAGCAGCCTGCGAGGCGGCGCAGATACGCAGTATTTT. It is translated as CASSLRGGADTQYF. The complete variable domain, with remaining parts taken from reference TRBV7-9 and TRBJ2-3, reads DTGVSQNPRHKITKRGQNVTFRCDPISEHNRLYWYRQTLGQGPEFLTYFQNEAQLEKSRLLSDRFSAERPKGSFSTLEIQRTEQGDSAMYLCASSLRGGADTQYFGPGTRLTVL.

This clone was detected once. The V and J genes are TRBV7-8 and TRBJ1-6; a possible D gene is TRBD1 (6 bases). The CDR3 length is 14 residues. The V and J ends lost 6 bases and 10 bases respectively, with 16 bases between them. The germline gives CDR1 SGHVS, CDR2 FQNEAQ. DNA of the CDR3: TGTGCCAGCAGTCTCGGCAGGGGAGAGTCACCCCTCCACTTT. Protein: CASSLGRGESPLHF.

This sequence joins TRBV7-2 and TRBJ2-3, with D tentatively TRBD1 (6 bases). The germline V gene encodes CDR1 SGHTA and CDR2 FQGNSA. V lost 5 bases to trimming and J lost 4 bases, with 13 bases between them. This CDR3 has 14 residues. The CDR3: CASSPGQRPDTQYF. As DNA, the CDR3 is TGTGCCAGCAGCCCCGGACAGCGCCCAGATACGCAGTATTTT.

This rearrangement joins TRBV19 to TRBJ2-5, with D tentatively TRBD2 (5 bases). CDR1 is LNHDA, CDR2 SQIVND, per germline (reference sequence). The CDR3 runs to 12 residues. V lost 7 bases to trimming and J lost 5 bases, with 11 bases between them. CDR3 coding DNA: TGTGCCAGTACCATTCCGGGGGAGACCCAGTACTTC. It specifies CASTIPGETQYF.